The 14 T cell receptor beta chains below come from one sample, sequenced in a study of CD8 T cells in ankylosing spondylitis (dated by TCRdb to about 2017). The library was generated by 5' RACE. TCRdb lists the instrument as Illumina HiSeq 2500. The public reads were quality trimmed at Q25 with fastp and then assembled into clones with MiXCR by TCRdb, keeping productive beta chains. Each entry merges the rows of one CDR3 protein and shows their most common DNA and genes. The sample contains a few hundred thousand distinct CDR3 sequences, approximately 17% of them found a single time. The ten largest clones represent 1% of the sample. Results the study describes overall, beyond this receptor: A TCR beta motif made up of several highly homologous amino acid variants appeared to be characteristic of blood from ankylosing spondylitis patients.

Antigens of these TCRs are unknown. Sequencing used blood, either unsorted or a sorted T cell fraction (not recorded which). These receptors all come from a male donor with ankylosing spondylitis.

This clonotype was counted ten times or more. V and J are TRBV29-1 and TRBJ2-7; D not resolved. The CDR3 covers 12 residues. Germline V gene data show CDR1 as SQVTM and CDR2 as ANQGSEA. The germline V and J ends were trimmed by 4 bases and 6 bases, with 13 bases remaining between them. The CDR3 DNA is TGCAGCGTTGGTCAGCTCGAAGGCGAGCAGTACTTC. It translates to CSVGQLEGEQYF.

V and J are TRBV2 and TRBJ2-7; 7 bases map to TRBD2. The V segment lost 7 bases and the J segment 5 bases; nucleotides outside the gene matches: 11. CDR1 is SNHLY, CDR2 FYNNEI, per germline. The CDR3 runs 14 residues. The CDR3 DNA reads as TGTGCCAGCATGGGGAGCGGGAAGGGGAACGAGCAGTACTTC. Encoded protein: CASMGSGKGNEQYF.

This clonotype was observed a handful of times. V gene TRBV7-2 combines with J gene TRBJ1-4; the D gene is possibly TRBD1 (5 bases). Trimming stripped 4 bases from V and 2 bases from J, with 17 bases between. CDR3 length: 17 residues. Germline loops: CDR1 SGHTA, CDR2 FQGNSA. Here the CDR3 DNA reads TGTGCCAGCAGCTCCCCGGGGGGGGTATCTACTAATGAAAAACTGTTTTTT. This translates into CASSSPGGVSTNEKLFF.

This clonotype turned up a few times. The chain employs TRBV3-1 and TRBJ1-1; possibly TRBD1 for D (5 bases). The germline V gene has CDR1 LGHDT and CDR2 YNNKEL (reference sequence). The CDR3 sequence is 13 residues long. V lost 2 bases, J lost 9 bases, and 13 bases lay in between. CDR3 bases: TGTGCCAGCAGCCAACGAACGGGGCCTCAAGCTTTCTTT. This codes for CASSQRTGPQAFF.

CDR3 sequence: CSADAGGREAFF. The CDR3, as DNA: TGCAGTGCAGACGCCGGGGGCCGTGAAGCTTTCTTT. The V gene is TRBV20-1, the J gene TRBJ1-1; TRBD1 might be the D (6 bases). V was trimmed by 6 bases and J by 7 bases, leaving 15 bases between them. Per germline, CDR1 DFQATT and CDR2 SNEGSKA (reference sequence). This CDR3 region has 12 residues.

This clonotype has at least ten counts. This rearrangement joins TRBV3-1 to TRBJ2-5, with a possible D match to TRBD1 (5 bases). The CDR3 consists of 16 residues. V was shortened by 4 bases and J by 3 bases, with 18 bases between the two germline ends. Germline V gene lookup returns CDR1 LGHDT and CDR2 YNNKEL (reference sequence). The CDR3 region has the DNA TGTGCCAGCAGCCTCAGACAGTCCCGCCTAAAAGAGACCCAGTACTTC. Its translation: CASSLRQSRLKETQYF.

This clonotype was picked up many times. The CDR3 here is CASSSKRPGGSTEAFF. In DNA form, the CDR3 reads TGTGCCAGCAGTTCTAAAAGGCCAGGGGGTAGCACTGAAGCTTTCTTT. V usage is TRBV7-2 and J usage is TRBJ1-1, with 7 bases identical to TRBD1. Germline-derived CDR1 and CDR2 are SGHTA and FQGNSA. V dropped 6 bases and J dropped 4; count of bases not matched to a gene: 14. The CDR3 has 16 amino acids.

This clonotype was observed a handful of times. The chain employs TRBV2 and TRBJ2-1, with 7 bases aligning to TRBD1. Germline values: CDR1 SNHLY, CDR2 FYNNEI. V was clipped by 2 bases and J by 2 bases; unmatched bases: 6. The CDR3 length is 16 residues. In nucleotides, the CDR3 is TGTGCCAGCAGTGAAAGGGAAGGGGGCCCCTACAATGAGCAGTTCTTC. This codes for CASSEREGGPYNEQFF.

The rearrangement links TRBV18 to TRBJ2-7; no firm D call. The CDR3 loop spans 12 amino acids. The V and J ends lost 0 bases and 6 bases respectively, with 6 bases between them. Germline assignment: CDR1 KGHSH and CDR2 LQKENI. DNA for the CDR3: TGTGCCAGCTCACCACCGTTAGGCGAGCAGTACTTC. It encodes CASSPPLGEQYF.

The chain's CDR3 is CAWSVPQFNQPQHF. The CDR3 DNA reads as TGTGCCTGGAGTGTACCGCAGTTCAATCAGCCCCAGCATTTT. V gene TRBV30 combines with J gene TRBJ1-5; D is unresolved. The length of the CDR3 is 14 residues. Germline CDR1 and CDR2: GTSNPN and SVGIG (reference sequence). Between the trimmed V and J ends, which lost 0 bases and 3 bases, there was a span of 9 bases. Based on the CDR3 plus reference TRBV30 and TRBJ1-5, the full variable domain is SQTIHQWPATLVQPVGSPLSLECTVEGTSNPNLYWYRQAAGRGLQLLFYSVGIGQISSEVPQNLSASRPQDRQFILSSKKLLLSDSGFYLCAWSVPQFNQPQHFGDGTRLSIL.

In this sample, this clonotype turned up a few times. Since a much larger clone is just one base distant, this may be a read error. This chain joins TRBV6-2 or TRBV6-3 and TRBJ1-5, with 7 positions matching TRBD1. With 5 bases clipped from V and 4 bases from J, the junction kept 8 bases outside the gene matches. The length of the CDR3 is 15 residues. The germline gives CDR1 MNHEY, CDR2 SVGEGT. The CDR3 here is CASSETRDRNQPQHF. CDR3 sequence (DNA): TGTGCCAGCAGTGAGACCCGGGACAGAAATCAGCCCCAGCATTTT.

In its sample, this clonotype was seen a few times. The chain couples TRBV25-1 to TRBJ1-1; 9 bases are shared with TRBD1. The CDR3 is 14 residues long. CDR1 is MGHDK and CDR2 is SYGVNS in the germline V gene. The trim removed 3 bases at V and 5 bases at J, leaving 4 bases unmatched. The CDR3 is CASSETGGGTEAFF. Here the CDR3 DNA reads TGTGCCAGCAGTGAGACAGGGGGGGGAACTGAAGCTTTCTTT.

The chain recombines TRBV12-3 or TRBV12-4 with TRBJ1-2; D not resolved. The CDR3 spans 13 residues. Trimming took off 6 bases at V and 0 bases at J, with 8 bases between the two ends. The DNA for the CDR3 is TGTGCCAGCAGCCCTCACACTAACTATGGCTACACCTTC. Protein: CASSPHTNYGYTF.

This clonotype was recorded at least ten times. J is TRBJ1-1 and V is TRBV2, with 7 bases aligning to TRBD1. Germline lookup yields CDR1 SNHLY and CDR2 FYNNEI. The CDR3 is made up of 14 amino acids. V trimming: 3 bases; J trimming: 3 bases; junction bases outside the gene matches: 4. CDR3 DNA sequence: TGTGCCAGCAGTGAGGGACAGCGATACACTGAAGCTTTCTTT. It yields the protein CASSEGQRYTEAFF.